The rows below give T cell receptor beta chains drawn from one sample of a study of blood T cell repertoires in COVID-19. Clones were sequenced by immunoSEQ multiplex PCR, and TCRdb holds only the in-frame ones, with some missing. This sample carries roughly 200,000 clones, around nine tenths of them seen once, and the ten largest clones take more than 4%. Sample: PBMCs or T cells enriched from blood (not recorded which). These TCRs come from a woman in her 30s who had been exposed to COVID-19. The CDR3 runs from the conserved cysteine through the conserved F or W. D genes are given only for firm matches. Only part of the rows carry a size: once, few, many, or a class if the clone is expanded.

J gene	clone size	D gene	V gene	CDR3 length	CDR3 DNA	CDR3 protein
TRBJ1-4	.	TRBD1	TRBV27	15	TGTGCCAGCAGACAAGACAGGGGAGGTAATGAAAAACTGTTTTTT	CASRQDRGGNEKLFF
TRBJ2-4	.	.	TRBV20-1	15	TGCAGTGCTAGTCGCCAACAGCTAGCCAAAAACATTCAGTACTTC	CSASRQQLAKNIQYF
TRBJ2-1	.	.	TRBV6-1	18	TGTGCCAGCAGTGACGGTCGTTGGGCGGGGGCCAACTACAATGAGCAGTTCTTC	CASSDGRWAGANYNEQFF
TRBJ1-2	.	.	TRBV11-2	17	TGTGCCAGCAGCTTAAGGCTAGAGAACGCAACTAACTATGGCTACACCTTC	CASSLRLENATNYGYTF
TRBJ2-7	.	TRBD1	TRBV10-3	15	TGTGCCATCAGTGATACTGGACAGGGCGCCTACGAGCAGTACTTC	CAISDTGQGAYEQYF
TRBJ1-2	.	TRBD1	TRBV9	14	TGTGCCAGCAGCGCGCCGGGACAGGCGTATGGCTACACCTTC	CASSAPGQAYGYTF
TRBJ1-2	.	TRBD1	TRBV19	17	TGTGCCAGTAGTATAAAATCTTCGGGACAGGGCGGTCATGGCTACACCTTC	CASSIKSSGQGGHGYTF
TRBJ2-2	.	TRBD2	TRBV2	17	TGTGCCAGCAGTGAAGGGCCGGGGGGGCCGAACACCGGGGAGCTGTTTTTT	CASSEGPGGPNTGELFF
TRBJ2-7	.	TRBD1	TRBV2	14	TGTGCCAGCAGTGATCCGGGACAGGGGGACGAGCAGTACTTC	CASSDPGQGDEQYF
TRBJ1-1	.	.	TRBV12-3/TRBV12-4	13	TGTGCCAGCAGTTTTGGGGAGGGGGTTGAAGCTTTCTTT	CASSFGEGVEAFF
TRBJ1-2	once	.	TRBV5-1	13	TGCGCCAGCAAGCTGCCAGGGGAAGATGGCTACACCTTC	CASKLPGEDGYTF
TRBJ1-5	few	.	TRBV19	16	TGTGCCATTGGAGGGTCTAACAGTTATAGCAATCAGCCCCAGCATTTT	CAIGGSNSYSNQPQHF
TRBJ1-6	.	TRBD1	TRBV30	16	TGTGCCTGGAGTTTGACAGGGGGCTCCTATAATTCACCCCTCCACTTT	CAWSLTGGSYNSPLHF
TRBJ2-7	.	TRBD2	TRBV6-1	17	TGTGCCAGCAGTGAATGGCTAGCGGGGACAAGCTCCTACGAGCAGTACTTC	CASSEWLAGTSSYEQYF
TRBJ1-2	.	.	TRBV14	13	TGTGCCAGCAGCCAAGAACTGCACTATGGCTACACCTTC	CASSQELHYGYTF
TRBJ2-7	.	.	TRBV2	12	TGTGCCAGCGAGGAGGGGTCCTACGAGCAGTACTTC	CASEEGSYEQYF
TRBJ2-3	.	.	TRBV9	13	TGTGCCAGCAGCGTAAGAAGGGAGGATACGCAGTATTTT	CASSVRREDTQYF
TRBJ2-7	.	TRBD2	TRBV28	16	TGTGCCAGCAGTTCACCTTTGGGGGGGGGCTCCTACGAGCAGTACTTC	CASSSPLGGGSYEQYF
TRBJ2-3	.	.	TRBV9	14	TGTGCCAGCAGCGTAGGTCCTGTGAGGGATACGCAGTATTTT	CASSVGPVRDTQYF
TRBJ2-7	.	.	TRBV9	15	TGTGCCAGCAGCCCGATGGACAGAGGCTCCTACGAGCAGTACTTC	CASSPMDRGSYEQYF
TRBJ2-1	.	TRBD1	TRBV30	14	TGTGCCTGGAGTGAGGGACAGAGCTATAATGAGCAGTTCTTC	CAWSEGQSYNEQFF
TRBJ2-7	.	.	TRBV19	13	TGTGCCAGTAGTTGGGGCGATAGGCGTGAGCAGTACTTC	CASSWGDRREQYF
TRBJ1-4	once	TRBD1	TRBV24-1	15	TGTGCCACCAGTGATTGGACAGGGGGCAATGAAAAACTGTTTTTT	CATSDWTGGNEKLFF
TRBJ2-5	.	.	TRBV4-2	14	TGTGCCAGCAGCCAAGGACAGTCCCAAGAGACCCAGTACTTC	CASSQGQSQETQYF
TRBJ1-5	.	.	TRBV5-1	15	TGCGCCAGCAGCTTGGGACTTAATAGCAATCAGCCCCAGCATTTT	CASSLGLNSNQPQHF
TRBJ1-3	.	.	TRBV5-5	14	TGTGCCAGCAGCATCGCAGGGGCTGGAAACACCATATATTTT	CASSIAGAGNTIYF
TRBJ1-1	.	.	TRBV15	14	TGTGCCACCAGCAGAGGCGGGGTGAACACTGAAGCTTTCTTT	CATSRGGVNTEAFF
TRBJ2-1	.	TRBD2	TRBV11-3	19	TGTGCCAGCAGCTTAGGGGACCCTTTCTTGGGGGGGGCCTACAATGAGCAGTTCTTC	CASSLGDPFLGGAYNEQFF
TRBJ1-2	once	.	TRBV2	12	TGTGCCAGCACGGTAGCGGGAACAGGCTACACCTTC	CASTVAGTGYTF
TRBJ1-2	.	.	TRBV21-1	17	TGTGCCAGCAGCAAACCATACTGGGGGGAGAGGGTGTATGGCTACACCTTC	CASSKPYWGERVYGYTF
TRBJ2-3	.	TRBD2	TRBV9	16	TGTGCCAGCAGCGTAGAGCCTAGCGGGGGTACAGATACGCAGTATTTT	CASSVEPSGGTDTQYF
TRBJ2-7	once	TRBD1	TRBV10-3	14	TGTGCCACGCGGGACAGGGGGCCAAGTAACGAGCAGTACTTC	CATRDRGPSNEQYF
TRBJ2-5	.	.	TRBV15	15	TGTGCCACCAGCCCACTAGATTTGGGGGGAGAGACCCAGTACTTC	CATSPLDLGGETQYF
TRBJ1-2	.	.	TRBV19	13	TGTGCCACGAGAGGGAGTACTAACTATGGCTACACCTTC	CATRGSTNYGYTF
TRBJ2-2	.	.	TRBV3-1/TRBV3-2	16	TGTGCCAGCAGCCAACGGACAGTAAGAAACACCGGGGAGCTGTTTTTT	CASSQRTVRNTGELFF
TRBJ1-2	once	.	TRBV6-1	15	TGTGCCAGCAGTGAAGGGACGGGACTCTCTTATGGCTACACCTTC	CASSEGTGLSYGYTF
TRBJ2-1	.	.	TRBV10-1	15	TGCGCCAGCAGTGATATGGGGGGGCGTACCAATGAGCAGTTCTTC	CASSDMGGRTNEQFF
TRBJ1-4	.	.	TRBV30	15	TGTGCCTGGAGTTCCCCGGGGGGCACTAATGAAAAACTGTTTTTT	CAWSSPGGTNEKLFF
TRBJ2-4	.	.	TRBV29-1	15	TGCAGCGTTGAAGATCCTGGGGGGTATTCAAACATTCAGTACTTC	CSVEDPGGYSNIQYF
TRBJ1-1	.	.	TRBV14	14	TGTGCCAGCAGCAACAGTCTAACGAACACTGAAGCTTTCTTT	CASSNSLTNTEAFF
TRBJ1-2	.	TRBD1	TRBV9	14	TGTGCCAGCAGCGGAAGGACAGGCAAAGATGGCTACACCTTC	CASSGRTGKDGYTF
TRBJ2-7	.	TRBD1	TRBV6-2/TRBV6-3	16	TGTGCCAGCAGCCATCCAACAGGGGGCCCTCCCTACGAGCAGTACTTC	CASSHPTGGPPYEQYF
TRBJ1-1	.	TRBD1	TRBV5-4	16	TGTGCCAGCAGCTTGGGGGGTATTACAGGGGGAGCTGAAGCTTTCTTT	CASSLGGITGGAEAFF
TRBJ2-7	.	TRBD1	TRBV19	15	TGTGCCAGTAGACGGGGGACAGGGGAGACCTACGAGCAGTACTTC	CASRRGTGETYEQYF
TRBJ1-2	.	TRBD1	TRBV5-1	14	TGCGCCAGCAGCCCCAAGACAGGGTCCTATGGCTACACCTTC	CASSPKTGSYGYTF
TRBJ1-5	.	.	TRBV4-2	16	TGTGCCAGCAGCCAAGATCCGCGGTCTAGCAATCAGCCCCAGCATTTT	CASSQDPRSSNQPQHF
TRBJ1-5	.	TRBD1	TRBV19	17	TGTGCCAGTAGTCCAAGCCCCGACAGGGCCGTCAATCAGCCCCAGCATTTT	CASSPSPDRAVNQPQHF
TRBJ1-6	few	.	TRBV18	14	TGTGCCAGCTCAAGCGACGGTCTAAATTCACCCCTCCACTTT	CASSSDGLNSPLHF
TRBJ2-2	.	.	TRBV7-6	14	TGTGCCAGCAGCTGGGGCGTTGGCACCGGGGAGCTGTTTTTT	CASSWGVGTGELFF
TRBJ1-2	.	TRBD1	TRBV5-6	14	TGTGCCAGCAGCTTGCAGGGGGTTACTATGGGCTACACCTTC	CASSLQGVTMGYTF
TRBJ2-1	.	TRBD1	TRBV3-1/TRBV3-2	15	TGTGCCAGCAGCCAAGGGACAGGGGGTAGCAATGAGCAGTTCTTC	CASSQGTGGSNEQFF
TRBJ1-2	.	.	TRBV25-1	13	TGTGCCAGCAGGACGGACAGCCGGGGTGGCTACACCTTC	CASRTDSRGGYTF
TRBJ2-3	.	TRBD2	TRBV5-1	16	TGCGCCAGCAGGGGTAATAGCGGGGGGGCCGCAGATACGCAGTATTTT	CASRGNSGGAADTQYF
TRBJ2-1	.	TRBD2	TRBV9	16	TGTGCCAGCAGCGTAGCTCTGGCGGGGGACCCGTGGAAGCAGTTCTTC	CASSVALAGDPWKQFF
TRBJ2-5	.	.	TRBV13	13	TGTGCCAGCAGCCTTCGTACGCGAGAGACCCAGTACTTC	CASSLRTRETQYF
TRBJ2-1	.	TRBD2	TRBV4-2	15	TGTGCCAGCAGCCTTCCGGGACTAGCAGGCCATGAGCAGTTCTTC	CASSLPGLAGHEQFF